Below, one T cell receptor beta chain is given with its context. Its antigen is not identified. The record originates from a study of a mutant IDH1 vaccine in newly diagnosed glioma. Study information: Previous care, which was radiotherapy, temozolomide, or both, most often involved both.

Described time point: week 11, during vaccination. Vaccination comprised doses that each held 300 ug of mutant IDH1 20-mer peptide, plus topical imiquimod. CDR1 is SGDLS and CDR2 is YYNGEE in the germline V gene. The V gene lost 4 bases and the J gene lost 2 bases, with 23 bases spanning the gap. The CDR3 is 18 amino acids. Method: immunoSEQ multiplex PCR; TCRdb's copy keeps in-frame clones and lacks some. The table includes over 55,000 clones, approximately 80% detected once. The genes are TRBV9 and TRBJ2-3, with a weak D call TRBD2 (5 bases). This material consisted of PBMCs, taken from a glioma patient whose treatment included an IDH1 peptide vaccine. This receptor was identified in a man aged 30-40 years with glioma. The CDR3 DNA reads as TGTGCCAGCAGCCCCCGGCTAGCCCTAGGCCCCCCCACAGATACGCAGTATTTT. It translates to CASSPRLALGPPTDTQYF.